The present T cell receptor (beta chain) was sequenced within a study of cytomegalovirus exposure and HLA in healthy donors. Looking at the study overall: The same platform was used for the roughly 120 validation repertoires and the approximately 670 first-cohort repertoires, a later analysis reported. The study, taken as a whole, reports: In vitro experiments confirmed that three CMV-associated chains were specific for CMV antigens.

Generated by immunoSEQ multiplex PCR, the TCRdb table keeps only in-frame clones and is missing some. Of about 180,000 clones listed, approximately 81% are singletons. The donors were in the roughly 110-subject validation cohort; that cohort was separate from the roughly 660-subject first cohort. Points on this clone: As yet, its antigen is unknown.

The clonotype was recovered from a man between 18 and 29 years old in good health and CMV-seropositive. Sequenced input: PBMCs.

The CDR3 coding sequence is TGTGCCAGCAGTGAGTCGAGCGGGAGCAACAATGAGCAGTTCTTC. Amino acid sequence: CASSESSGSNNEQFF. The chain uses TRBV6-4 and TRBJ2-1; 8 nucleotides match TRBD2. The CDR3 is 15 amino acids. Germline CDR1 reads MRHNA; CDR2 reads SNTAGT. V lost 3 bases, J lost 5 bases, and 6 bases stayed unmatched.